The rows below give T cell receptor beta chains drawn from one sample of a study of shared clonotypes between healthy human individuals. Profiled with immunoSEQ multiplex PCR; TCRdb holds only in-frame clones, not every one. This table has 2,100,000 or so clones, 90% to 96% appearing once. The sequenced sample consisted of naive CD4+ T cells sorted from blood. The source of these receptors is a man aged 18-30 years in good health. The CDR3 runs from the conserved cysteine through the conserved F or W. The D gene is left open where the match is weak. Clone size appears in some rows only: once, few, many, or a class for an expanded clone.

abundance: NA; d_gene: NA; j_gene: TRBJ2-1; v_gene: TRBV6-5; CDR3nt: TGTGCCAGCAGGAGGGACAATGAGCAGTTCTTC; CDR3aa: CASRRDNEQFF
abundance: NA; d_gene: NA; j_gene: TRBJ2-3; v_gene: TRBV18; CDR3nt: TGTGCCAGCTCACCGCCTTCTAGCACAGATACGCAGTATTTT; CDR3aa: CASSPPSSTDTQYF
abundance: NA; d_gene: NA; j_gene: TRBJ2-7; v_gene: TRBV28; CDR3nt: TGTGCCAGCAGTTTTTCCCAAGTGCAGTACTTC; CDR3aa: CASSFSQVQYF
abundance: NA; d_gene: TRBD1; j_gene: TRBJ1-2; v_gene: TRBV6-1; CDR3nt: TGTGCCAGCAGTGAAGGACCTCAGGGGGCGTATGGCTACACCTTC; CDR3aa: CASSEGPQGAYGYTF
abundance: NA; d_gene: NA; j_gene: TRBJ2-3; v_gene: TRBV9; CDR3nt: TGTGCCAGCAGCGTATATGCTGGCACGCAGTATTTT; CDR3aa: CASSVYAGTQYF
abundance: NA; d_gene: NA; j_gene: TRBJ1-6; v_gene: TRBV30; CDR3nt: TGTGCCTGGATGGGAGTTTGGGGGAATTCACCCCTCCACTTT; CDR3aa: CAWMGVWGNSPLHF
abundance: NA; d_gene: TRBD1; j_gene: TRBJ1-4; v_gene: TRBV7-2; CDR3nt: TGTGCCAGCAGCTTCGGGACAGGGAATGAAAAACTGTTTTTT; CDR3aa: CASSFGTGNEKLFF
abundance: NA; d_gene: NA; j_gene: TRBJ1-4; v_gene: TRBV9; CDR3nt: TGTGCCAGCAGCAGAGGAGGGGATGAAAAACTGTTTTTT; CDR3aa: CASSRGGDEKLFF
abundance: NA; d_gene: TRBD1; j_gene: TRBJ2-2; v_gene: TRBV5-1; CDR3nt: TGCGCCAGCAGCCTCGACAGGGCCACCGGGGAGCTGTTTTTT; CDR3aa: CASSLDRATGELFF
abundance: NA; d_gene: NA; j_gene: TRBJ2-6; v_gene: TRBV7-2; CDR3nt: TGTGCCAGCAGCTTCTTACCAACCCTCTCTGGGGCCAACGTCCTGACTTTC; CDR3aa: CASSFLPTLSGANVLTF
abundance: NA; d_gene: NA; j_gene: TRBJ2-2; v_gene: TRBV5-6; CDR3nt: TGTGCCAGCAGCTTGGCGGGCCACCCCGGGGAGCTGTTTTTT; CDR3aa: CASSLAGHPGELFF
abundance: NA; d_gene: NA; j_gene: TRBJ2-2; v_gene: TRBV9; CDR3nt: TGTGCCAGCAGCGTAAGCGGAAATACCGGGGAGCTGTTTTTT; CDR3aa: CASSVSGNTGELFF
abundance: NA; d_gene: NA; j_gene: TRBJ1-1; v_gene: TRBV6-5; CDR3nt: TGTGCCAGCAGTTACTCGATAGTGAACACTGAAGCTTTCTTT; CDR3aa: CASSYSIVNTEAFF
abundance: NA; d_gene: NA; j_gene: TRBJ1-2; v_gene: TRBV5-4; CDR3nt: TGTGCCAGCAGAGCTAACAGGGAAGAGAATGGCTACACCTTC; CDR3aa: CASRANREENGYTF
abundance: NA; d_gene: NA; j_gene: TRBJ2-3; v_gene: TRBV11-2; CDR3nt: TGTGCCAGCAGCTTAGTACTGATCTACACAGATACGCAGTATTTT; CDR3aa: CASSLVLIYTDTQYF
abundance: NA; d_gene: TRBD2; j_gene: TRBJ2-3; v_gene: TRBV5-4; CDR3nt: TGTGCCAGCAGCGCCAGACTAGCGGGAGTCACAGATACGCAGTATTTT; CDR3aa: CASSARLAGVTDTQYF
abundance: NA; d_gene: NA; j_gene: TRBJ2-7; v_gene: TRBV7-2; CDR3nt: TGTGCCAGCAGCCCCCAGACAGGAACCTACGAGCAGTACTTC; CDR3aa: CASSPQTGTYEQYF
abundance: NA; d_gene: TRBD1; j_gene: TRBJ2-5; v_gene: TRBV9; CDR3nt: TGTGCCAGCAGCGTAGAGCAGGGGGCTTGGGAGACCCAGTACTTC; CDR3aa: CASSVEQGAWETQYF
abundance: NA; d_gene: NA; j_gene: TRBJ2-5; v_gene: TRBV7-2; CDR3nt: TGTGCCAGCAGCTTAGTGGCTAGGCCCGTCGGAGGGACCCAGTACTTC; CDR3aa: CASSLVARPVGGTQYF
abundance: NA; d_gene: NA; j_gene: TRBJ2-7; v_gene: TRBV7-2; CDR3nt: TGTGCCAGCAGCTTACAACACCTCTACGAGCAGTACTTC; CDR3aa: CASSLQHLYEQYF
abundance: NA; d_gene: TRBD1; j_gene: TRBJ2-7; v_gene: TRBV6-5; CDR3nt: TGTGCCAGCAGTTACTTTACGGGACAGGGGGCCTACGAGCAGTACTTC; CDR3aa: CASSYFTGQGAYEQYF
abundance: NA; d_gene: TRBD1; j_gene: TRBJ2-5; v_gene: TRBV30; CDR3nt: TGTGCCTGGAGTGCTGTAGGGGGCGGAGAGACCCAGTACTTC; CDR3aa: CAWSAVGGGETQYF
abundance: NA; d_gene: TRBD2; j_gene: TRBJ2-3; v_gene: TRBV5-1; CDR3nt: TGCGCCAGCAGCTCCCGACTAGCGGGCCACCTAGATACGCAGTATTTT; CDR3aa: CASSSRLAGHLDTQYF
abundance: NA; d_gene: NA; j_gene: TRBJ1-3; v_gene: TRBV6-5; CDR3nt: TGTGCCAGCAGCCGCCCCGGGGGAAACACCATATATTTT; CDR3aa: CASSRPGGNTIYF
abundance: NA; d_gene: TRBD2; j_gene: TRBJ2-2; v_gene: TRBV7-9; CDR3nt: TGTGCCAGCAGGCCCCCGGGACTAGCGTCGAACACCGGGGAGCTGTTTTTT; CDR3aa: CASRPPGLASNTGELFF
abundance: NA; d_gene: TRBD1; j_gene: TRBJ1-5; v_gene: TRBV10-3; CDR3nt: TGTGCCATCAGGGGGGGGACAGGGGATCAGCCCCAGCATTTT; CDR3aa: CAIRGGTGDQPQHF
abundance: NA; d_gene: NA; j_gene: TRBJ2-3; v_gene: TRBV5-6; CDR3nt: TGTGCCAGCAGCTTGGCCGGGGCGGGGCTGGGAGATACGCAGTATTTT; CDR3aa: CASSLAGAGLGDTQYF
abundance: NA; d_gene: NA; j_gene: TRBJ2-5; v_gene: TRBV30; CDR3nt: TGTGCCTGGAGTGGTTCGACCCAGTACTTC; CDR3aa: CAWSGSTQYF
abundance: NA; d_gene: NA; j_gene: TRBJ1-2; v_gene: TRBV6-1; CDR3nt: TGTGCCAGCAGTGAATCATTCATCCTTAAGGACAGACCGATAACCTATGGCTACACCTTC; CDR3aa: CASSESFILKDRPITYGYTF
abundance: NA; d_gene: NA; j_gene: TRBJ2-3; v_gene: TRBV12-5; CDR3nt: TGTGCTAGTGGCTTCTGGGAGGTTAGCACAGATACGCAGTATTTT; CDR3aa: CASGFWEVSTDTQYF
abundance: NA; d_gene: NA; j_gene: TRBJ2-2; v_gene: TRBV6-5; CDR3nt: TGTGCCAGCAGCCGTAAAGACGGGGAGCTGTTTTTT; CDR3aa: CASSRKDGELFF
abundance: NA; d_gene: NA; j_gene: TRBJ2-5; v_gene: TRBV6-1; CDR3nt: TGTGCCAGCAGTGAAGCGAGCTCGGGCGAGACCCAGTACTTC; CDR3aa: CASSEASSGETQYF
abundance: once; d_gene: TRBD1; j_gene: TRBJ2-3; v_gene: TRBV6-5; CDR3nt: TGTGCCAGCACCCCAGGGGGCCCCCCTAAAGATACGCAGTATTTT; CDR3aa: CASTPGGPPKDTQYF
abundance: once; d_gene: NA; j_gene: TRBJ2-7; v_gene: TRBV7-2; CDR3nt: TGTGCCAGCAGCCTAGACTGGGCCGCCTACGAGCAGTACTTC; CDR3aa: CASSLDWAAYEQYF
abundance: NA; d_gene: NA; j_gene: TRBJ2-1; v_gene: TRBV1; CDR3nt: TGCACCAGCAAGACCACCGGGACTAGCGGGAGCGATTCCTACAATGAGCAGTTCTTC; CDR3aa: CTSKTTGTSGSDSYNEQFF
abundance: NA; d_gene: TRBD1; j_gene: TRBJ2-7; v_gene: TRBV5-1; CDR3nt: TGCGCCAGCAGCTATAGGACAGGGGATCTATACGAGCAGTACTTC; CDR3aa: CASSYRTGDLYEQYF
abundance: NA; d_gene: NA; j_gene: TRBJ1-4; v_gene: TRBV6-5; CDR3nt: TGTGCCAGCAGTCAAGGGAGAAAACTGTTTTTT; CDR3aa: CASSQGRKLFF
abundance: NA; d_gene: NA; j_gene: TRBJ2-3; v_gene: TRBV5-4; CDR3nt: TGTGCCAGCAGCTTGGCGGGAGGCACAGATACGCAGTATTTT; CDR3aa: CASSLAGGTDTQYF
abundance: NA; d_gene: TRBD2; j_gene: TRBJ2-7; v_gene: TRBV19; CDR3nt: TGTGCCAGTAGTCCAGCGGGAGGGTCTTACGAGCAGTACTTC; CDR3aa: CASSPAGGSYEQYF
abundance: NA; d_gene: TRBD2; j_gene: TRBJ2-6; v_gene: TRBV4-1; CDR3nt: TGCGCCAGCAGCCCACTAGCGCCGCCCTCTGGGGCCAACGTCCTGACTTTC; CDR3aa: CASSPLAPPSGANVLTF
abundance: once; d_gene: NA; j_gene: TRBJ1-2; v_gene: TRBV5-6; CDR3nt: TGTGCCAGCAGCCCCCATGGCTACACCTTC; CDR3aa: CASSPHGYTF
abundance: once; d_gene: NA; j_gene: TRBJ1-3; v_gene: TRBV9; CDR3nt: TGTGCCAGCAGCGTAGGGACAGAGCCAGGAAACACCATATATTTT; CDR3aa: CASSVGTEPGNTIYF
abundance: NA; d_gene: NA; j_gene: TRBJ2-1; v_gene: TRBV6-5; CDR3nt: TGTGCCAGCAGTGAGGTGAGCGGATACAATGAGCAGTTCTTC; CDR3aa: CASSEVSGYNEQFF
abundance: NA; d_gene: NA; j_gene: TRBJ1-2; v_gene: TRBV21-1; CDR3nt: TGTGCCAGCAGCACGGGCAGGGTTTCAGGCGGCTACACCTTC; CDR3aa: CASSTGRVSGGYTF
abundance: NA; d_gene: NA; j_gene: TRBJ1-6; v_gene: TRBV28; CDR3nt: TGTGCCAGCAGTTTTGGGGGGGGACAAAATTCACCCCTCCACTTT; CDR3aa: CASSFGGGQNSPLHF